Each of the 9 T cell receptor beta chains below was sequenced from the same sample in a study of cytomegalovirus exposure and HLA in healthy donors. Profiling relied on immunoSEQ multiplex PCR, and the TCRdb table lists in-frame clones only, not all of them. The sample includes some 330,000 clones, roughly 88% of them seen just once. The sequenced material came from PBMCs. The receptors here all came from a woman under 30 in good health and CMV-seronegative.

The CDR3 here is CASRSRVNTEAFF. CDR3 in DNA: TGTGCCAGCAGATCACGGGTGAACACTGAAGCTTTCTTT. V gene TRBV7-9 combines with J gene TRBJ1-1; D is unclear. This CDR3 spans 13 amino acids. V was cut by 6 bases and J by 0 bases, with 8 bases left in between. Germline loops: CDR1 SEHNR, CDR2 FQNEAQ (reference sequence).

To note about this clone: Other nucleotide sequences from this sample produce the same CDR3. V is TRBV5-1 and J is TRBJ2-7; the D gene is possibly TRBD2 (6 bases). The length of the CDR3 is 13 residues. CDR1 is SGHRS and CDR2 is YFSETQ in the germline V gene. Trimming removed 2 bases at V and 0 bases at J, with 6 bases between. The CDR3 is CASSFGGSYEQYF. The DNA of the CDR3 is TGCGCCAGCAGCTTCGGGGGCTCCTACGAGCAGTACTTC.

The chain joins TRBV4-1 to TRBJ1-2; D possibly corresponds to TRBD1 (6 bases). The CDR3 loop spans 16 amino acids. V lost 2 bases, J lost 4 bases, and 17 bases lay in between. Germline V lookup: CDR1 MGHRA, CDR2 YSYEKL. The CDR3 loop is CASSQPTGPRGYGYTF. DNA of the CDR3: TGCGCCAGCAGCCAACCGACAGGTCCTCGGGGCTATGGCTACACCTTC.

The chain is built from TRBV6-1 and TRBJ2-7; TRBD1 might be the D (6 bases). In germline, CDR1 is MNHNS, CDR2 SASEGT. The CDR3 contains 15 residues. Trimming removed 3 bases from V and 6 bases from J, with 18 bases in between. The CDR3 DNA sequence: TGTGCCAGCAGTGATTGGGCACAGGGTCCCGTCGAGCAGTACTTC. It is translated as CASSDWAQGPVEQYF.

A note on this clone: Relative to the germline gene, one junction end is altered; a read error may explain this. Written as DNA, the CDR3 is TGTGCCAGCAGCGCCGGGACTAGCGCACATCCAATCTTC. It specifies CASSAGTSAHPIF. The chain couples TRBV6-5 to TRBJ2-7; TRBD2 matches 10 bases. CDR1 and CDR2 (germline): MNHEY, SVGAGI. The CDR3 totals 13 residues.

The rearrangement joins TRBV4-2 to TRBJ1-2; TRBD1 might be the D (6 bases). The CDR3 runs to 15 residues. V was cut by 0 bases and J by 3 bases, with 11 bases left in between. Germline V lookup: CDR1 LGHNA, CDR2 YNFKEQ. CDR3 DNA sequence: TGTGCCAGCAGCCAAGACAGGGGAACACACTATGGCTACACCTTC. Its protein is CASSQDRGTHYGYTF.

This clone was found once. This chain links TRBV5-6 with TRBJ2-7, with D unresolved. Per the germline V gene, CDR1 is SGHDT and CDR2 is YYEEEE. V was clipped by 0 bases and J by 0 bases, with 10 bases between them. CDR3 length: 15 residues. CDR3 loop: CASSLGAAGSYEQYF. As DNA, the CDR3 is TGTGCCAGCAGCTTGGGGGCAGCAGGCTCCTACGAGCAGTACTTC. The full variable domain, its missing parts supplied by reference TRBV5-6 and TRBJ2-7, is DAGVTQSPTHLIKTRGQQVTLRCSPKSGHDTVSWYQQALGQGPQFIFQYYEEEERQRGNFPDRFSGHQFPNYSSELNVNALLLGDSALYLCASSLGAAGSYEQYFGPGTRLTVT.

The CDR3 DNA follows: TGTGCCAGCAGCCCCCTTCCAGGAAACTATGGCTACACCTTC. Protein: CASSPLPGNYGYTF. This sequence joins TRBV9 and TRBJ1-2; no firm D call. The germline V gene encodes CDR1 SGDLS and CDR2 YYNGEE. V lost 4 bases and J 2 bases, leaving 12 bases between the germline ends. The CDR3 runs to 14 residues.

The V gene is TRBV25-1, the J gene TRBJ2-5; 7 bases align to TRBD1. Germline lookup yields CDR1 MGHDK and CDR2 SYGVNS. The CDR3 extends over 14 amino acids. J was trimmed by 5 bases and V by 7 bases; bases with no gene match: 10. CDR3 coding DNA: TGTGCCAGCAACCGAGGGGGCAGGGACGAGACCCAGTACTTC. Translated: CASNRGGRDETQYF. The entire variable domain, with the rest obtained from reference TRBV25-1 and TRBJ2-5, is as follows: EADIYQTPRYLVIGTGKKITLECSQTMGHDKMYWYQQDPGMELHLIHYSYGVNSTEKGDLSSESTVSRIRTEHFPLTLESARPSHTSQYLCASNRGGRDETQYFGPGTRLLVL.